The next 30 T cell receptor beta chains were all read from a single sample in a study of Ad26.COV2.S vaccination and SARS-CoV-2 variants. The treatment is: about 20 received Ad26.COV2.S at low or high dose, single or two shots; five or six received placebo; per-sample allocation not given. The samples date from day 63 after the first vaccine or placebo injection. Clones were sequenced by immunoSEQ multiplex PCR, and TCRdb holds only the in-frame ones, with some missing. The sample has hundreds of thousands of clones; 80% to 95% are singletons. Material: peripheral blood, obtained in a trial of Ad26.COV2.S vaccine versus placebo. These receptors were collected from a person aged 18 to 59 who received the Ad26.COV2.S COVID-19 vaccine or a placebo.

V gene TRBV19 combines with J gene TRBJ2-7; D might be TRBD1 or TRBD2, each matching 5 bases. The CDR3 totals 13 residues. The germline gives CDR1 LNHDA, CDR2 SQIVND (reference sequence). Trimming stripped 4 bases from V and 6 bases from J, with 13 bases between. CDR3 sequence (DNA): TGTGCCAGTAGTAAGTCAGGGACGATCGAGCAGTACTTC. Protein product: CASSKSGTIEQYF.

The chain carries TRBV6-5 and TRBJ2-7, with a possible D match to TRBD1 (5 bases). Germline assignment: CDR1 MNHEY and CDR2 SVGAGI. The V end lost 0 bases, the J end lost 2 bases, and 11 bases lay between the germline ends. The CDR3 has 15 amino acids. In nucleotides, the CDR3 is TGTGCCAGCAGTTACTCTACAGGTGGCGCCTACGAGCAGTACTTC. Translation: CASSYSTGGAYEQYF.

The rearrangement joins TRBV6-2 or TRBV6-3 to TRBJ2-7; D is undetermined. The CDR3 length is 15 residues. V was clipped by 0 bases and J by 6 bases, with 15 bases between them. CDR1 and CDR2 from the germline V gene are MNHEY and SVGEGT. In DNA, the CDR3 is TGTGCCAGCAGTTACTCGAATTTCCCCTCTTCCGAGCAGTACTTC. Translating it yields CASSYSNFPSSEQYF.

The V and J genes are TRBV5-1 and TRBJ1-1; D ambiguous. Per the germline V gene, CDR1 is SGHRS and CDR2 is YFSETQ. This CDR3 spans 16 amino acids. Trimming left V 2 bases short and J 1 base short, with 15 bases between. The CDR3 region is CASSFRREGANTEAFF. For the CDR3, the DNA is TGCGCCAGCAGCTTCCGACGAGAGGGAGCGAACACTGAAGCTTTCTTT.

The chain has TRBV18 and TRBJ2-2; 7 bases match TRBD1. The CDR3 is 16 residues long. The germline gives CDR1 KGHSH, CDR2 LQKENI. After removal of 3 bases from V and 3 bases from J, the junction contained 7 bases not matched to a gene. This CDR3 is CASSPPDRVYTGELFF. CDR3 DNA: TGTGCCAGCTCACCCCCCGACAGGGTATACACCGGGGAGCTGTTTTTT.

The chain carries TRBV5-1 and TRBJ1-1, with 11 bases identical to TRBD1. Germline assignment: CDR1 SGHRS and CDR2 YFSETQ. This CDR3 is 16 amino acids long. With 8 bases clipped from V and 1 base from J, the junction kept 10 bases outside the gene matches. CDR3 protein: CASSPGQGARNTEAFF. The CDR3 bases are TGCGCCAGTTCCCCTGGACAGGGGGCGAGGAACACTGAAGCTTTCTTT.

This sequence joins TRBV6-5 and TRBJ2-1; D is perhaps TRBD1 (5 bases). The CDR3 totals 13 residues. V lost 6 bases and J lost 8, with 14 bases in between. The germline V gene has CDR1 MNHEY and CDR2 SVGAGI. This chain's CDR3 is CASSFAQGDEQFF. In DNA, the CDR3 is TGTGCCAGCAGCTTCGCCCAGGGCGATGAGCAGTTCTTC.

This chain joins TRBV27 and TRBJ2-1; 14 nucleotides agree with TRBD2. Germline CDR1 reads MNHEY; CDR2 reads SMNVEV (reference sequence). V dropped 7 bases and J dropped 6; count of bases not matched to a gene: 2. This CDR3 comprises 14 residues. For the CDR3, the DNA is TGTGCCAGCAAGACTAGCGGGAGGGGCAATGAGCAGTTCTTC. Its translation is CASKTSGRGNEQFF.

The chain uses TRBV5-6 and TRBJ1-4; no clear D. The germline gives CDR1 SGHDT, CDR2 YYEEEE. Trimming cost V 4 bases and J 8 bases, with 9 bases left between them. This CDR3 has 12 amino acids. CDR3 DNA: TGTGCCAGCAGCCGGGGATTGGAAAAACTGTTTTTT. Translating it yields CASSRGLEKLFF.

J is TRBJ2-3 and V is TRBV4-3, with D uncertain. The germline CDR1 and CDR2 sequences are LGHNA and YSLEER. This CDR3 has 16 residues. Trimming removed 5 bases at V and 7 bases at J, with 22 bases between. The CDR3: CASSSSKPSQRNTQYF. The CDR3 DNA is TGCGCCAGCAGCTCCTCCAAGCCTTCTCAAAGGAATACGCAGTATTTT.

V and J are TRBV7-2 and TRBJ2-1; the match to TRBD1 covers 11 bases. CDR3 length equals 14 residues. CDR1 and CDR2 from the germline V gene are SGHTA and FQGNSA. J lost 6 bases, V lost 5 bases, and 3 bases had no gene match. CDR3 coding DNA: TGTGCCAGCAGCCGGGACAGGGGGTCCAATGAGCAGTTCTTC. Its protein is CASSRDRGSNEQFF.

CDR3 region: CASSQDREGKEENIQYF. The CDR3, as DNA: TGCGCCAGCAGCCAAGATCGTGAAGGGAAGGAGGAAAACATTCAGTACTTC. The chain joins TRBV4-1 to TRBJ2-4; maybe TRBD2 (5 bases). V was cut by 0 bases and J by 5 bases, with 17 bases left in between. This CDR3 has 17 amino acids. Germline V gene sequence: CDR1 MGHRA, CDR2 YSYEKL.

This clone was observed a handful of times. The genes are TRBV7-9 and TRBJ1-2; D remains ambiguous. From germline, CDR1 is SEHNR and CDR2 FQNEAQ (reference sequence). Between the trimmed V and J ends, which lost 1 base and 8 bases, there was a span of 11 bases. The CDR3 extends over 13 amino acids. CDR3 sequence reads: CASSLVGGGGYTF. The DNA for the CDR3 is TGTGCCAGCAGCTTAGTGGGAGGAGGAGGCTACACCTTC.

The V gene is TRBV23-1, the J gene TRBJ2-1, with 7 bases that match TRBD1. TRBV23-1 carries the ORF label, with uncertain function. This CDR3 region has 19 residues. V was clipped by 0 bases and J by 3 bases; unmatched bases: 14. CDR3 protein: CASSQSILPLTGDYNEQFF. CDR3 sequence (DNA): TGCGCCAGCAGTCAATCTATTCTTCCTTTAACAGGGGACTACAATGAGCAGTTCTTC.

The CDR3 DNA reads as TGTGCCAGCAGTTTATCGAAGTCTGGGACAGTCCTCACGTCGGGTTATGGCTACACCTTC. It codes for CASSLSKSGTVLTSGYGYTF. V is TRBV27 and J is TRBJ1-2; 7 bases agree with TRBD1. Looked up from germline, CDR1 is MNHEY and CDR2 is SMNVEV (reference sequence). J gave up 5 bases and V 0 bases, and 21 bases lay outside the gene matches. The CDR3 sequence is 20 residues long.

The V and J genes are TRBV20-1 and TRBJ2-5; D may correspond to TRBD1 or TRBD2 (5 bases each). The CDR3 runs 11 residues. CDR1 and CDR2 (germline): DFQATT, SNEGSKA (reference sequence). CDR3 loop: CGGWGKETQYF. In nucleotides, the CDR3 is TGCGGGGGATGGGGGAAAGAGACCCAGTACTTC.

Regarding this clone: The sample carries other DNA sequences with the same CDR3. This chain joins TRBV7-6 and TRBJ2-7; D tentatively reads TRBD1 or TRBD2 (5 bases each). With 6 bases removed from V and 0 bases from J, the gap between germline ends came to 12 bases. CDR1 and CDR2 (germline): SGHVS, FNYEAQ. The CDR3 is 14 amino acids. CDR3 sequence (DNA): TGTGCCAGCAGTTCCGGGACGGTCTCCTACGAGCAGTACTTC. It yields the protein CASSSGTVSYEQYF.

This clone was observed a single time. V gene TRBV30 combines with J gene TRBJ2-5, with a weak D call TRBD2 (6 bases). The CDR3 extends over 14 amino acids. V dropped 1 base and J dropped 4 bases, with 13 bases sitting between them. Germline assignment: CDR1 GTSNPN and CDR2 SVGIG (reference sequence). This CDR3 reads CAWSGSPGGETQYF. DNA for the CDR3: TGTGCCTGGAGTGGAAGCCCCGGGGGAGAGACCCAGTACTTC.

V usage is TRBV25-1 and J usage is TRBJ2-5, with 7 nucleotides matching TRBD1. V shed 6 bases and J 2 bases; nucleotides not matched to a gene: 6. The CDR3 has 14 residues. Germline-derived CDR1 and CDR2 are MGHDK and SYGVNS. In DNA, the CDR3 is TGTGCCAGCAGAACCGGGACAGCTCAAGAGACCCAGTACTTC. This translates into CASRTGTAQETQYF.

As DNA, the CDR3 is TGTGCCAGCCTTGACAGGGGGAATCGAGAGACCCAGTACTTC. Translated: CASLDRGNRETQYF. The V gene is TRBV28, the J gene TRBJ2-5, with 9 bases identical to TRBD1. CDR3 length: 14 amino acids. V trimming: 8 bases; J trimming: 4 bases; junction bases outside the gene matches: 8. Germline V lookup: CDR1 MDHEN, CDR2 SYDVKM.

The V gene is TRBV27, the J gene TRBJ1-3; D might be TRBD1 (5 bases). The CDR3 has 14 amino acids. The germline V gene has CDR1 MNHEY and CDR2 SMNVEV (reference sequence). The V and J ends lost 7 bases and 0 bases respectively, with 10 bases between them. CDR3 in DNA: TGTGCCAGCAAAGGGACCTACTCTGGAAACACCATATATTTT. Protein product: CASKGTYSGNTIYF.

The chain employs TRBV28 and TRBJ2-1; D possibly corresponds to TRBD1 (5 bases). The V and J ends lost 7 bases and 4 bases respectively, with 8 bases between them. CDR1 is MDHEN, CDR2 SYDVKM, per germline. The CDR3 is 12 amino acids. In nucleotides, the CDR3 is TGTGCCAGCAAGTCAGGGTACAATGAGCAGTTCTTC. Translated, it gives CASKSGYNEQFF.

V and J are TRBV7-2 and TRBJ2-3; D gene uncertain. CDR1 is SGHTA and CDR2 is FQGNSA in the germline V gene. The CDR3 extends over 13 amino acids. Between the trimmed V and J ends, which lost 2 bases and 2 bases, there was a span of 5 bases. The CDR3 spells CASSLPITDTQYF. CDR3 coding DNA: TGTGCCAGCAGCTTACCTATCACAGATACGCAGTATTTT.

This clone appeared once. V usage is TRBV6-6 and J usage is TRBJ2-3; TRBD2 aligns across 10 bases. CDR1 MNHNY and CDR2 SVGAGI come from the germline V gene (reference sequence). The CDR3 sequence is 15 residues long. Trimming removed 6 bases from V and 1 base from J; junction bases left unmatched: 4. DNA for the CDR3: TGTGCCAGCAGCGGACTAGCGGACCGCACAGATACGCAGTATTTT. Translating it yields CASSGLADRTDTQYF.

The chain is built from TRBV5-1 and TRBJ2-3; D may be TRBD1 or TRBD2 (5 bases each). Germline-derived CDR1 and CDR2 are SGHRS and YFSETQ. The CDR3 is made up of 14 amino acids. V shed 1 base and J shed 3 bases, with 9 bases lying between them. In DNA form, the CDR3 reads TGCGCCAGCAGCTTGTGGGGGAGTACAGATACGCAGTATTTT. This codes for CASSLWGSTDTQYF.

This clone was seen once. In DNA, the CDR3 is TGTGCCTGGAGTGGGGGGAGGGGCGAGGGGAACACTGAAGCTTTCTTT. Translating it yields CAWSGGRGEGNTEAFF. The chain uses TRBV30 and TRBJ1-1; D might be TRBD1 (5 bases). The CDR3 is 16 residues long. V lost 1 base and J 1 base, leaving 16 bases between the germline ends. Germline values: CDR1 GTSNPN, CDR2 SVGIG (reference sequence).

The chain combines TRBV4-2 with TRBJ1-1; 9 nucleotides align to TRBD1. The germline V gene encodes CDR1 LGHNA and CDR2 YNFKEQ. The CDR3 sequence is 15 residues long. Trimming took 4 bases from V and 4 from J; bases not matched to a gene: 7. CDR3 sequence reads: CASSPGQGGSTEAFF. The DNA for the CDR3 is TGTGCCAGCAGCCCGGGACAGGGTGGGAGCACTGAAGCTTTCTTT.

The chain couples TRBV14 to TRBJ2-5, with 7 bases that match TRBD2. Germline CDR1 SGHDN, CDR2 FVKESK. V gave up 1 base and J gave up 5 bases; unmatched junction bases: 4. This CDR3 has 14 residues. Here the CDR3 DNA reads TGTGCCAGCAGCCAAGGGGCGGGAGAGGAGACCCAGTACTTC. Its translation is CASSQGAGEETQYF. Complete variable domain (other parts from reference TRBV14 and TRBJ2-5): EAGVTQFPSHSVIEKGQTVTLRCDPISGHDNLYWYRRVMGKEIKFLLHFVKESKQDESGMPNNRFLAERTGGTYSTLKVQPAELEDSGVYFCASSQGAGEETQYFGPGTRLLVL.

The chain recombines TRBV14 with TRBJ2-5; possible D gene TRBD2, 5 bases. The CDR3 spans 15 residues. V was clipped by 1 base and J by 5 bases, with 14 bases between them. The germline V gene has CDR1 SGHDN and CDR2 FVKESK. CDR3 region: CASSQVPGWGETQYF. The DNA of the CDR3 is TGTGCCAGCAGCCAAGTGCCGGGATGGGGTGAGACCCAGTACTTC.

The J gene is TRBJ2-7, the V gene TRBV25-1; D remains unclear. V dropped 2 bases and J dropped 0 bases, with 14 bases sitting between them. In germline, CDR1 is MGHDK, CDR2 SYGVNS. The CDR3 spans 16 residues. CDR3 sequence: CASSEGWAESSYEQYF. DNA for the CDR3: TGTGCCAGCAGTGAAGGGTGGGCAGAAAGCTCCTACGAGCAGTACTTC.